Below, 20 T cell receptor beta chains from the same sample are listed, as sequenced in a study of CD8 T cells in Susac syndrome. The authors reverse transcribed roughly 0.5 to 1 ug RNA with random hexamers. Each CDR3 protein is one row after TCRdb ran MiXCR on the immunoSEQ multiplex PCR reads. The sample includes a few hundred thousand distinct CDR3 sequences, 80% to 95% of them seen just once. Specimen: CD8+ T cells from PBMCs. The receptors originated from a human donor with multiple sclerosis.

Written as DNA, the CDR3 is TGTGCCAGCAGCGGCCGGGACTCGGCCTACAATGAGCAGTTCTTC. Translated, it gives CASSGRDSAYNEQFF. The chain uses TRBV7-6 and TRBJ2-1, with D possibly matching TRBD2 (6 bases). Germline-derived CDR1 and CDR2 are SGHVS and FNYEAQ. Trimming left V 5 bases short and J 2 bases short, with 13 bases between. This CDR3 spans 15 amino acids. The full variable domain, rest sourced from reference TRBV7-6 and TRBJ2-1, is GAGVSQSPRYKVTKRGQDVALRCDPISGHVSLYWYRQALGQGPEFLTYFNYEAQQDKSGLPNDRFSAERPEGSISTLTIQRTEQRDSAMYRCASSGRDSAYNEQFFGPGTRLTVL.

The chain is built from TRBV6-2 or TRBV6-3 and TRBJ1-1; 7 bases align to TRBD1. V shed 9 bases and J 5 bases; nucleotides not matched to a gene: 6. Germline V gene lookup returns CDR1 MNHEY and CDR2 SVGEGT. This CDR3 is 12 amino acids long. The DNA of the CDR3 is TGTGCCAGTGAACAGGGGCGGACTGAAGCTTTCTTT. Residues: CASEQGRTEAFF.

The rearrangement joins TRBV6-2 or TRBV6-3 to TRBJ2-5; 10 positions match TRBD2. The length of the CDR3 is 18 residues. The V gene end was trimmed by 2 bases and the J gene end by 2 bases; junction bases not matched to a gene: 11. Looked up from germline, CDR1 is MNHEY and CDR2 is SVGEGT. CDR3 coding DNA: TGTGCCAGCAGTTACGTCTGGACCGGGACTAGCGTTCAAGAGACCCAGTACTTC. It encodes CASSYVWTGTSVQETQYF.

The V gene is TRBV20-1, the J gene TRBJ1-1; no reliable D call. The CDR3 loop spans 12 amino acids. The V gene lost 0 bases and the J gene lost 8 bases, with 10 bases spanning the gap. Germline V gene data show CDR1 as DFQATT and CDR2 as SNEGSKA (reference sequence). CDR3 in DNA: TGCAGTGCTAGAGATGGAAGGAAAGAAGCTTTCTTT. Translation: CSARDGRKEAFF.

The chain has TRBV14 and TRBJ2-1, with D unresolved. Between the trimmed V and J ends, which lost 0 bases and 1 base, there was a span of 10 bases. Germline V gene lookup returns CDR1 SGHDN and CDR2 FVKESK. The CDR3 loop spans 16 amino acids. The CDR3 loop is CASSQDYPSSYNEQFF. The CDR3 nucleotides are TGTGCCAGCAGCCAAGACTACCCATCATCCTACAATGAGCAGTTCTTC.

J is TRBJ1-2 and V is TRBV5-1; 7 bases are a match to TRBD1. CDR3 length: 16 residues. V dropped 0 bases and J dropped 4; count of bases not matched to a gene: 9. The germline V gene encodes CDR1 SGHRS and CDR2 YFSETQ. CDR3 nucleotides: TGCGCCAGCAGCTTGGCCGGGGACAGCTACATCTATGGCTACACCTTC. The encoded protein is CASSLAGDSYIYGYTF.

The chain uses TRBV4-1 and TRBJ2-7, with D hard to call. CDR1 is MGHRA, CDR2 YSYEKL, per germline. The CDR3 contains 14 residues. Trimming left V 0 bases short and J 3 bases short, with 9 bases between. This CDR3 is CASSQDPEHYEQYF. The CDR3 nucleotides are TGCGCCAGCAGCCAAGATCCGGAGCACTACGAGCAGTACTTC.

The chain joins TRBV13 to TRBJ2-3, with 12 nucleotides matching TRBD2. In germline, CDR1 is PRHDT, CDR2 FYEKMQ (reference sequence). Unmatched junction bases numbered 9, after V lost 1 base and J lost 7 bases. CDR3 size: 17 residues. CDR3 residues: CASSLASRLAGENTQYF. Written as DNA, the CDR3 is TGTGCCAGCAGCTTAGCCTCCCGACTAGCGGGGGAAAATACGCAGTATTTT.

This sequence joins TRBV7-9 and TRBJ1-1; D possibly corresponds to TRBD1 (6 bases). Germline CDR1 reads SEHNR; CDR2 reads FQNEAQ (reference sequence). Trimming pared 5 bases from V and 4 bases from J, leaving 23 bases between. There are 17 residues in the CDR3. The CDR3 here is CASSHTGTGIGGTEAFF. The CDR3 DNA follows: TGTGCCAGCAGCCATACGGGAACAGGGATCGGGGGCACTGAAGCTTTCTTT.

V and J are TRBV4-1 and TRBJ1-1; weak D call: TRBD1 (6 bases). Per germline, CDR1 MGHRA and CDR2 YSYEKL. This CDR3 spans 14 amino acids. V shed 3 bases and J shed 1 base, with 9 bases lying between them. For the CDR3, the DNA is TGCGCCAGCAGCCATCCAGGGGAGAACACTGAAGCTTTCTTT. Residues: CASSHPGENTEAFF.

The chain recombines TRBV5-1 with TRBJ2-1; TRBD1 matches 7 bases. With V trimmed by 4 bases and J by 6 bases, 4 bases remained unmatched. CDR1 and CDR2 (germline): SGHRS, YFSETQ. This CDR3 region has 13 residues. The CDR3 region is CASSLTGFNEQFF. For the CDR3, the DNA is TGCGCCAGCAGCCTGACAGGGTTCAATGAGCAGTTCTTC.

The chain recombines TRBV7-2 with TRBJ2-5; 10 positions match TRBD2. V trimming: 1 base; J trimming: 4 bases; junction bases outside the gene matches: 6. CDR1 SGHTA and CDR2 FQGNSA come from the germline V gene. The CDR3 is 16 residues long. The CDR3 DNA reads TGTGCCAGCAGCTTAGGGGTAGCGGGAGGCGTAGAGACCCAGTACTTC. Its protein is CASSLGVAGGVETQYF. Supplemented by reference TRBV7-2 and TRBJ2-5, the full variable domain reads GAGVSQSPSNKVTEKGKDVELRCDPISGHTALYWYRQSLGQGLEFLIYFQGNSAPDKSGLPSDRFSAERTGGSVSTLTIQRTQQEDSAVYLCASSLGVAGGVETQYFGPGTRLLVL.

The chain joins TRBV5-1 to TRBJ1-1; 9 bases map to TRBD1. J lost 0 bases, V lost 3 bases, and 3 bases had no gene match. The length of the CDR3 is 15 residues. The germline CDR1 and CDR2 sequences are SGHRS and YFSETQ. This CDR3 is CASSWDRDVNTEAFF. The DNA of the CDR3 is TGCGCCAGCAGCTGGGACAGGGATGTGAACACTGAAGCTTTCTTT.

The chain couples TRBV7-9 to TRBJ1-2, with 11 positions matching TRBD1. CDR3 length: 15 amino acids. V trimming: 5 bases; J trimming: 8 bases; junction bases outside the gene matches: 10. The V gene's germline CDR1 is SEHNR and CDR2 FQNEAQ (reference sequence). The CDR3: CASSDPGTGGLGYTF. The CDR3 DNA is TGTGCCAGCAGCGATCCGGGGACAGGGGGGTTAGGCTACACCTTC.

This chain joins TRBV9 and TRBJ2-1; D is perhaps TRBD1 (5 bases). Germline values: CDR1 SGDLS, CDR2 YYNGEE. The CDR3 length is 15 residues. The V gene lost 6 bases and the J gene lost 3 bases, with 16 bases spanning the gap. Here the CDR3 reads CASTLDGQGYNEQFF. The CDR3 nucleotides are TGTGCCAGCACCCTTGACGGCCAGGGCTACAATGAGCAGTTCTTC.

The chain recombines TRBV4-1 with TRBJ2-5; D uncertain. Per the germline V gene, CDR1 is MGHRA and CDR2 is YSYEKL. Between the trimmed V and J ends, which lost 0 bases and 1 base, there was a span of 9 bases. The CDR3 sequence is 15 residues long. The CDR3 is CASSQEENIQETQYF. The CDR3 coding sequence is TGCGCCAGCAGCCAAGAAGAGAATATCCAAGAGACCCAGTACTTC.

The CDR3: CASSRRTQSGETQYF. The CDR3 coding sequence is TGTGCCAGCAGTCGAAGGACACAATCGGGGGAGACCCAGTACTTC. The V and J genes are TRBV2 and TRBJ2-5; D may match TRBD1 or TRBD2 (5 bases each). Per the germline V gene, CDR1 is SNHLY and CDR2 is FYNNEI. V lost 5 bases and J lost 5, with 18 bases in between. CDR3 size: 15 residues.

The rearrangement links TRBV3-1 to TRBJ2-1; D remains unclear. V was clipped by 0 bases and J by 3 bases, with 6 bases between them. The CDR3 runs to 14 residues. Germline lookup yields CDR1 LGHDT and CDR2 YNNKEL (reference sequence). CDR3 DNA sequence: TGTGCCAGCAGCCAAGATATGAGCTACAATGAGCAGTTCTTC. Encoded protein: CASSQDMSYNEQFF.

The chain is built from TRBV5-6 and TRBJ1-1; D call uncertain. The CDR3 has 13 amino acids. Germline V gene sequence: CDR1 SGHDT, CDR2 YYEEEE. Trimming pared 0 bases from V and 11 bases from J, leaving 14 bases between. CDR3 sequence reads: CASSLGTAVVAFF. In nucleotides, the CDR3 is TGTGCCAGCAGCTTGGGGACCGCCGTTGTCGCTTTCTTT.

CDR3 nucleotides: TGTGCCAGCAGTGAGGGACAGGGGGAGATGAACACTGAAGCTTTCTTT. This codes for CASSEGQGEMNTEAFF. The chain employs TRBV25-1 and TRBJ1-1; 11 bases align to TRBD1. CDR3 length: 16 amino acids. V trimming: 3 bases; J trimming: 0 bases; junction bases outside the gene matches: 3. Germline assignment: CDR1 MGHDK and CDR2 SYGVNS.